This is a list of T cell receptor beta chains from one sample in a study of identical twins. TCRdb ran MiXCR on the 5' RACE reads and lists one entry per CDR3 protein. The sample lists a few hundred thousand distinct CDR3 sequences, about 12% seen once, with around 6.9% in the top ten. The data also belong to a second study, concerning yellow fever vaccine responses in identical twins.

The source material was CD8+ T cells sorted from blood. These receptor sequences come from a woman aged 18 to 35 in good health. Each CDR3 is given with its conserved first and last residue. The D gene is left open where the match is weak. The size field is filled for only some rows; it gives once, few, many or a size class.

CDR3aa: CASSQDYGFPWRFF
CDR3nt: TGCGCCAGCAGCCAAGACTACGGGTTCCCGTGGCGGTTCTTC
d_gene: .
abundance: .
j_gene: TRBJ2-1
v_gene: TRBV4-1

CDR3aa: CASSLGGNTSGNTIYF
CDR3nt: TGTGCCAGCAGCTTAGGGGGGAATACCTCTGGAAACACCATATATTTT
d_gene: .
abundance: .
j_gene: TRBJ1-3
v_gene: TRBV7-9

CDR3aa: CASSTGTSGFNEQYF
CDR3nt: TGCGCCAGCAGCACGGGGACTAGCGGGTTCAACGAGCAGTACTTC
d_gene: TRBD2
abundance: few
j_gene: TRBJ2-7
v_gene: TRBV5-1

CDR3aa: CASSPGREDETQYF
CDR3nt: TGTGCCAGCAGCCCCGGGAGGGAAGACGAGACCCAGTACTTC
d_gene: TRBD2
abundance: few
j_gene: TRBJ2-5
v_gene: TRBV27

CDR3aa: CASSLVGGLNEQFF
CDR3nt: TGTGCCAGCAGTTTAGTGGGGGGGCTTAATGAGCAGTTCTTC
d_gene: .
abundance: few
j_gene: TRBJ2-1
v_gene: TRBV27

CDR3aa: CASSLEGPGDRAASGNTIYF
CDR3nt: TGTGCCAGCAGCTTGGAAGGGCCGGGGGACAGGGCCGCCTCTGGAAACACCATATATTTT
d_gene: TRBD1
abundance: few
j_gene: TRBJ1-3
v_gene: TRBV5-4

CDR3aa: CASSLYRYYQPQHF
CDR3nt: TGTGCCAGCAGTTTATACAGATACTATCAGCCCCAGCATTTT
d_gene: .
abundance: once
j_gene: TRBJ1-5
v_gene: TRBV27

CDR3aa: CASSDNTGYTF
CDR3nt: TGTGCCAGCAGTGATAATACCGGCTACACCTTC
d_gene: .
abundance: .
j_gene: TRBJ1-2
v_gene: TRBV2

CDR3aa: CASSGRGTRDTGELFF
CDR3nt: TGTGCCAGCAGCGGCCGCGGGACTAGGGATACCGGGGAGCTGTTTTTT
d_gene: TRBD2
abundance: .
j_gene: TRBJ2-2
v_gene: TRBV9

CDR3aa: CASSQGLIYEQYF
CDR3nt: TGCGCCAGCAGCCAGGGACTCATCTACGAGCAGTACTTC
d_gene: .
abundance: many
j_gene: TRBJ2-7
v_gene: TRBV4-1

CDR3aa: CASGRQGGTDTQYF
CDR3nt: TGTGCCAGCGGACGACAGGGGGGGACAGATACGCAGTATTTT
d_gene: TRBD1
abundance: .
j_gene: TRBJ2-3
v_gene: TRBV2